Below are 27 T cell receptor beta chains sequenced from a single sample in a study of T cell responses to AZD1222 COVID-19 vaccine. The data were produced by immunoSEQ multiplex PCR, yet TCRdb's version contains in-frame clones alone and is incomplete. The repertoire holds some 200,000 clones, 80% to 95% seen once, with 3.4% in the top ten. Specimen: peripheral blood, collected 28 days after the second AZD1222 dose. These TCRs come from an adult who received the AZD1222 COVID-19 vaccine.

The CDR3 DNA reads as TGTGCCAGCAGTTACAGGGGGCGCGGCGGTGAAAAACTGTTTTTT. Its protein product is CASSYRGRGGEKLFF. This chain links TRBV6-5 with TRBJ1-4; 7 nucleotides line up with TRBD1. From germline, CDR1 is MNHEY and CDR2 SVGAGI. With V trimmed by 2 bases and J by 7 bases, 7 bases remained unmatched. The CDR3 length is 15 residues.

Written as DNA, the CDR3 is TGCGCCAGCAGCTTCCAGGGTGGGGCCGGGGAGCTGTTTTTT. This sequence encodes CASSFQGGAGELFF. The rearrangement joins TRBV5-1 to TRBJ2-2; weak D call: TRBD1 (5 bases). Germline CDR1 and CDR2: SGHRS and YFSETQ. The CDR3 runs 14 residues. The ends were cut back, 2 bases at V and 6 bases at J, with 11 bases in the middle. Variable domain in full (rest from reference TRBV5-1 and TRBJ2-2): KAGVTQTPRYLIKTRGQQVTLSCSPISGHRSVSWYQQTPGQGLQFLFEYFSETQRNKGNFPGRFSGRQFSNSRSEMNVSTLELGDSALYLCASSFQGGAGELFFGEGSRLTVL.

This chain joins TRBV5-8 and TRBJ2-3, with D possibly being TRBD1 or TRBD2 (5 bases each). The CDR3 contains 14 residues. Germline CDR1 is SGHTS and CDR2 is YDEGEE. Trimming shortened V by 6 bases and J by 2 bases, and 13 bases separated the two germline ends. The CDR3 spells CASTGFGTTDTQYF. The CDR3 region has the DNA TGTGCCAGCACTGGCTTCGGGACCACAGATACGCAGTATTTT.

This clone was seen only once. This chain uses TRBV7-3 with TRBJ1-1; a possible D gene is TRBD1 (6 bases). CDR1 SGHTA and CDR2 FQGTGA come from the germline V gene. V lost 1 base, J lost 11 bases, and 14 bases lay in between. The CDR3 covers 13 residues. The CDR3 reads CASSLRQADEAFF. The CDR3 DNA is TGTGCCAGCAGCTTAAGACAGGCCGACGAGGCTTTCTTT.

The rearrangement uses TRBV28 and TRBJ1-2, with a weak D call TRBD1 (5 bases). Between the trimmed V and J ends, which lost 1 base and 7 bases, there was a span of 16 bases. The CDR3 runs 15 residues. CDR1 is MDHEN and CDR2 is SYDVKM in the germline V gene. CDR3 nucleotides: TGTGCCAGCAGTTTATCCAGGGCGCAAGATCGTGGCTACACCTTC. Translating gives CASSLSRAQDRGYTF.

This rearrangement joins TRBV7-9 to TRBJ1-1, with D unresolved. V lost 2 bases to trimming and J lost 0 bases, with 10 bases between them. The CDR3 extends over 15 amino acids. Looked up from germline, CDR1 is SEHNR and CDR2 is FQNEAQ (reference sequence). The CDR3 DNA is TGTGCCAGCAGCTTAAGTAGGGCGATGAACACTGAAGCTTTCTTT. Translated: CASSLSRAMNTEAFF.

The chain joins TRBV2 to TRBJ2-5; D is undetermined. Trimming stripped 3 bases from V and 5 bases from J, with 10 bases between. From germline, CDR1 is SNHLY and CDR2 FYNNEI. This CDR3 contains 13 residues. In nucleotides, the CDR3 is TGTGCCAGCAGTGAGATCGGGTGGGAGACCCAGTACTTC. Amino acid sequence: CASSEIGWETQYF.

In this sample, this clone turned up a few times. V gene TRBV2 combines with J gene TRBJ2-1; D is unclear. The CDR3 has 15 residues. Germline V lookup: CDR1 SNHLY, CDR2 FYNNEI. V lost 8 bases and J lost 2, with 16 bases in between. CDR3 loop: CASLQSSSPYNEQFF. For the CDR3, the DNA is TGTGCCAGCCTCCAGAGCAGCAGTCCCTACAATGAGCAGTTCTTC.

The rearrangement links TRBV7-9 to TRBJ2-1; the D gene could be TRBD1 or TRBD2 (5 bases each). Germline CDR1 SEHNR, CDR2 FQNEAQ (reference sequence). The V and J ends lost 5 bases and 9 bases respectively, with 11 bases between them. The CDR3 is 12 residues long. The CDR3 here is CASSPGPLEQFF. The CDR3 DNA follows: TGTGCCAGCAGCCCGGGACCGCTTGAGCAGTTCTTC.

This clone has a count of ten or more. The rearrangement joins TRBV6-2 or TRBV6-3 to TRBJ2-1; no clear D. V lost 2 bases and J 2 bases, leaving 13 bases between the germline ends. Germline-derived CDR1 and CDR2 are MNHEY and SVGEGT. This CDR3 comprises 16 residues. The CDR3 DNA is TGTGCCAGCAGTTACGTGATCGGCGGCGCCTACAATGAGCAGTTCTTC. Residues: CASSYVIGGAYNEQFF.

This chain links TRBV4-1 with TRBJ1-4, with D possibly being TRBD1 (5 bases). The CDR3 sequence is 15 residues long. Germline V lookup: CDR1 MGHRA, CDR2 YSYEKL. V lost 0 bases to trimming and J lost 13 bases, with 18 bases between them. The CDR3 DNA follows: TGCGCCAGCAGCCAAGAAGGGGCCACCCCAGGCGTACTGTTTTTT. Protein product: CASSQEGATPGVLFF.

The CDR3 nucleotides read TGTGCCAGTAGTATAGTTAGAGGTCAAGGGGGCCCGAAGTATCGAGAGACCCAGTACTTC. It is translated as CASSIVRGQGGPKYRETQYF. The chain combines TRBV19 with TRBJ2-5; 7 nucleotides align to TRBD1. The CDR3 spans 20 residues. J lost 4 bases, V lost 1 base, and 21 bases had no gene match. CDR1 and CDR2 (germline): LNHDA, SQIVND (reference sequence).

The V call is TRBV7-2, the J call TRBJ2-2, with 7 bases identical to TRBD2. This CDR3 comprises 15 residues. The V segment lost 5 bases and the J segment 5 bases; nucleotides outside the gene matches: 8. Germline V CDR1 and CDR2: SGHTA, FQGNSA. The CDR3, as DNA: TGTGCCAGCAGCGCAACCAGCGGGAATACCGGGGAGCTGTTTTTT. This encodes CASSATSGNTGELFF.

The chain employs TRBV6-2 or TRBV6-3 and TRBJ2-5; D is possibly TRBD1 (5 bases). Trimming left V 4 bases short and J 5 bases short, with 17 bases between. There are 15 residues in the CDR3. Germline lookup yields CDR1 MNHEY and CDR2 SVGEGT. The CDR3 nucleotides are TGTGCCAGCAGTTGGGGTTTTAGGGGTCAGGAGACCCAGTACTTC. It specifies CASSWGFRGQETQYF.

The rearrangement joins TRBV11-3 to TRBJ2-5; 11 bases fit TRBD2. Germline loops: CDR1 SGHNT, CDR2 YENEEA. Trimming cost V 5 bases and J 5 bases; bases outside gene matches: 4. The CDR3 extends over 14 amino acids. CDR3 amino acids: CASSVTSGSETQYF. DNA for the CDR3: TGTGCCAGCAGCGTTACTAGCGGGAGTGAGACCCAGTACTTC.

This chain links TRBV5-4 with TRBJ2-2; no clear D. The V gene's germline CDR1 is SGHNT and CDR2 YYREEE (reference sequence). Trimming took off 4 bases at V and 0 bases at J, with 10 bases between the two ends. CDR3 size: 15 residues. The CDR3 DNA is TGTGCCAGCAGCCGAGACACAACGAACACCGGGGAGCTGTTTTTT. Translated: CASSRDTTNTGELFF.

The chain links TRBV12-5 to TRBJ1-4; 10 nucleotides match TRBD1. Unmatched junction bases numbered 5, after V lost 9 bases and J lost 4 bases. Per the germline V gene, CDR1 is LGHNT and CDR2 is FRNRAP. CDR3 length: 14 residues. CDR3 residues: CASRQGARNEKLFF. DNA of the CDR3: TGTGCTAGCAGACAGGGGGCCCGTAATGAAAAACTGTTTTTT.

This chain links TRBV6-5 with TRBJ1-2, with D possibly TRBD1 on 6 matching bases. The ends were cut back, 5 bases at V and 1 base at J, with 11 bases in the middle. The CDR3 covers 14 residues. The V gene's germline CDR1 is MNHEY and CDR2 SVGAGI. The CDR3 sequence is CASSLQGYNYGYTF. The CDR3 region has the DNA TGTGCCAGCAGTCTACAGGGTTATAACTATGGCTACACCTTC.

The rearrangement uses TRBV7-2 and TRBJ2-1, with 8 bases fitting TRBD2. CDR3 length equals 13 residues. The junction had 9 bases not matched to a gene; V was cut back by 5 bases and J by 12 bases. The V gene's germline CDR1 is SGHTA and CDR2 FQGNSA. CDR3: CASSLNSGDRQFF. DNA of the CDR3: TGTGCCAGCAGCCTAAATAGCGGGGATAGGCAGTTCTTC.

V usage is TRBV11-2 and J usage is TRBJ1-4; D remains unclear. Between the trimmed V and J ends, which lost 5 bases and 7 bases, there was a span of 17 bases. Germline assignment: CDR1 SGHAT and CDR2 FQNNGV. The CDR3 has 15 residues. The DNA for the CDR3 is TGTGCCAGCAGCCCCACATACTACGCAGGTGAAAAACTGTTTTTT. Translation gives CASSPTYYAGEKLFF.

V usage is TRBV29-1 and J usage is TRBJ1-1; TRBD1 agrees at 9 bases. The germline gives CDR1 SQVTM, CDR2 ANQGSEA. This CDR3 has 12 residues. V lost 4 bases and J lost 5; bases outside the gene matches: 2. CDR3 DNA sequence: TGCAGCGTTGGGGACAGGGAGACTGAAGCTTTCTTT. As protein: CSVGDRETEAFF. Drawing the rest from reference TRBV29-1 and TRBJ1-1, the complete variable domain is SAVISQKPSRDICQRGTSLTIQCQVDSQVTMMFWYRQQPGQSLTLIATANQGSEATYESGFVIDKFPISRPNLTFSTLTVSNMSPEDSSIYLCSVGDRETEAFFGQGTRLTVV.

The CDR3 bases are TGTGCCAGCAGTAACAGGGATTCAGATACGCAGTATTTT. It is translated as CASSNRDSDTQYF. The chain joins TRBV6-5 to TRBJ2-3; D is possibly TRBD1 (6 bases). Looked up from germline, CDR1 is MNHEY and CDR2 is SVGAGI. The V end was cut by 5 bases, the J end by 4 bases, with 10 bases between. The CDR3 length is 13 residues.

This clone has only a few counts. The rearrangement links TRBV19 to TRBJ1-3, with D possibly TRBD1 on 6 matching bases. V lost 4 bases and J lost 4, with 11 bases in between. CDR1 is LNHDA, CDR2 SQIVND, per germline (reference sequence). CDR3 length equals 14 residues. CDR3 DNA: TGTGCCAGTAGTAAAACAGGGATGGGAAACACCATATATTTT. It translates to CASSKTGMGNTIYF.

The chain is built from TRBV23-1 and TRBJ2-3; D possibly matches TRBD1 or TRBD2 (5 bases each). TRBV23-1 is classed as an ORF, of uncertain function. V lost 8 bases and J lost 0, with 9 bases in between. CDR3 length: 13 amino acids. The CDR3 loop is CASRGDSTDTQYF. CDR3 coding DNA: TGCGCCAGCCGGGGCGATAGCACAGATACGCAGTATTTT.

V and J are TRBV3-1 (or the pseudogene TRBV3-2) and TRBJ2-2, with D perhaps TRBD1 or TRBD2 (5 bases each). The CDR3 runs 15 residues. Between the trimmed V and J ends, which lost 4 bases and 3 bases, there was a span of 12 bases. Germline values: CDR1 LGHDT, CDR2 YNNKEL (reference sequence). The CDR3 DNA reads as TGTGCCAGCAGCCCGCAGACAGCGGACACCGGGGAGCTGTTTTTT. Translated: CASSPQTADTGELFF.

The J gene is TRBJ1-1, the V gene TRBV2; D is perhaps TRBD1 (5 bases). CDR1 is SNHLY, CDR2 FYNNEI, per germline. This CDR3 contains 15 residues. The V end was cut by 6 bases, the J end by 1 base, with 15 bases between. As DNA, the CDR3 is TGTGCCAGCAGCGCGGACGCGAGGGGGAACACTGAAGCTTTCTTT. Translation: CASSADARGNTEAFF. Full variable domain (remainder filled in from reference TRBV2 and TRBJ1-1): EPEVTQTPSHQVTQMGQEVILRCVPISNHLYFYWYRQILGQKVEFLVSFYNNEISEKSEIFDDQFSVERPDGSNFTLKIRSTKLEDSAMYFCASSADARGNTEAFFGQGTRLTVV.

The rearrangement links TRBV11-2 to TRBJ1-3; unclear D gene. The CDR3 is 14 residues long. Germline lookup yields CDR1 SGHAT and CDR2 FQNNGV. With 4 bases removed from V and 4 bases from J, the gap between germline ends came to 11 bases. CDR3: CASSSPGRGNTIYF. For the CDR3, the DNA is TGTGCCAGCAGCTCCCCGGGGAGGGGAAACACCATATATTTT.